Listed below are T cell receptor beta chains from one sample, sequenced in a study of cytomegalovirus exposure and HLA in healthy donors. Sequencing was performed with immunoSEQ multiplex PCR; in TCRdb, only in-frame clones are kept and a portion is missing. Among hundreds of thousands of clones listed, about 88% were seen once. Sequencing used PBMCs. These receptors all come from a man aged 18 to 30 in good health and CMV-seropositive. Both conserved end residues are part of each CDR3. D genes are given only for firm matches. The size entry is marked missing in some rows and otherwise reads once, few, many or a size class.

v_gene	abundance	len	j_gene	d_gene	CDR3nt	CDR3aa
TRBV4-2	-	13	TRBJ1-1	-	TGTGCCAGCAGCCAAGATCGTGGAACTGAAGCTTTCTTT	CASSQDRGTEAFF
TRBV4-3	-	15	TRBJ2-4	-	TGCGCCAGCAGCCAAGATCACGGGGACCAAAACATTCAGTACTTC	CASSQDHGDQNIQYF
TRBV2	-	13	TRBJ1-1	-	TGTGCCAGCAGTGGGTCAGAGAGCACTGAAGCTTTCTTT	CASSGSESTEAFF
TRBV28	-	15	TRBJ1-5	TRBD1	TGTGCCAGCAGTCCCGGGACAGGGGATAATCAGCCCCAGCATTTT	CASSPGTGDNQPQHF
TRBV13	-	12	TRBJ1-5	-	TGTGCCAGCAGCCTGGGATCTGCGCCCCAGCATTTT	CASSLGSAPQHF
TRBV6-5	-	15	TRBJ1-1	-	TGTGCCAGCAGTTACTCACCCTCCGGGAACACTGAAGCTTTCTTT	CASSYSPSGNTEAFF
TRBV6-1	-	15	TRBJ2-3	-	TGTGCCAGCAGTGTGGACAGAGGAAACACAGATACGCAGTATTTT	CASSVDRGNTDTQYF
TRBV5-1	-	14	TRBJ1-1	-	TGCGCCAGCCGTCAACAGGGTCAAGGAGCTGAAGCTTTCTTT	CASRQQGQGAEAFF
TRBV7-9	-	13	TRBJ1-2	-	TGTGCCAGCAGCTTCGAACGGGGAGGTGGCTACACCTTC	CASSFERGGGYTF
TRBV28	few	13	TRBJ1-1	-	TGTGCCAGCAGTCCTAGACCCGGCTTGAGATCTTTCTTT	CASSPRPGLRSFF
TRBV5-6	-	13	TRBJ1-1	-	TGTGCCAGCAGCTTTCAAATTGACACTGAAGCTTTCTTT	CASSFQIDTEAFF
TRBV5-1	-	15	TRBJ1-1	-	TGCGCCAGCAGCACTCTAGACAGCATGAACACTGAAGCTTTCTTT	CASSTLDSMNTEAFF
TRBV9	once	15	TRBJ2-2	-	TGTGCCAGCAGCGTAGCCGGGATGAACACCGGGGAGCTGTTTTTT	CASSVAGMNTGELFF
TRBV10-3	-	12	TRBJ1-2	-	TGTGCCATCAGTCCGGAGGTCTATGGCTACACCTTC	CAISPEVYGYTF
TRBV29-1	-	15	TRBJ2-5	TRBD2	TGCAGCGCCCGTCCCGGGACTAGCGGGAGTGAGACCCAGTACTTC	CSARPGTSGSETQYF
TRBV6-1	-	17	TRBJ1-4	-	TGTGCCAGCAGTGAATGGAGGGGATTTAGTAGAGAGGAAAAACTGTTTTTT	CASSEWRGFSREEKLFF
TRBV9	-	15	TRBJ2-6	-	TGTGCCAGCAGCGTAGCCTGGTCTGGGGCCAACGTCCTGACTTTC	CASSVAWSGANVLTF